These 20 T cell receptor beta chains came from one sample sequenced in a study of CD8+ T cells in alopecia areata. RNA, once extracted, was reverse transcribed into cDNA for use as the sequencing template. Assay: immunoSEQ multiplex PCR; the TCRdb copy retains only in-frame clones and omits some. The table shows about 190,000 clones, with under 80% occurring only once. Sample treatment: oral pan-JAK inhibitor, 5-10 mg twice daily. The sequencing used CD4+ T cells sorted from blood, collected at week 49, from a patient treated with tofacitinib. The receptors shown here come from a human donor with alopecia areata.

A few counts support this clone. The chain joins TRBV19 to TRBJ2-2; D uncertain. CDR3 size: 15 residues. Trimming cost V 5 bases and J 2 bases, with 12 bases left between them. Germline CDR1 reads LNHDA; CDR2 reads SQIVND (reference sequence). Written as DNA, the CDR3 is TGTGCCAGTAGTGTCCGGGTGTCAAACACCGGGGAGCTGTTTTTT. Amino acid sequence: CASSVRVSNTGELFF.

The rearrangement links TRBV20-1 to TRBJ1-2; D remains unclear. V was cut by 6 bases and J by 5 bases, with 10 bases left in between. The CDR3 sequence is 11 residues long. Germline assignment: CDR1 DFQATT and CDR2 SNEGSKA (reference sequence). The CDR3 region is CSAPGIYGYTF. CDR3 bases: TGCAGTGCCCCGGGGATTTATGGCTACACCTTC.

V gene TRBV7-3 combines with J gene TRBJ1-1; D possibly corresponds to TRBD1 (6 bases). CDR3 size: 14 residues. The germline V and J ends were trimmed by 5 bases and 1 base, with 11 bases remaining between them. The germline V gene has CDR1 SGHTA and CDR2 FQGTGA. The CDR3 DNA reads TGTGCCAGCAGCCCAGGACAGTCGAACACTGAAGCTTTCTTT. Protein sequence: CASSPGQSNTEAFF.

The J gene is TRBJ1-4, the V gene TRBV7-2, with 8 nucleotides matching TRBD1. The CDR3 has 14 residues. The V gene's germline CDR1 is SGHTA and CDR2 FQGNSA. V lost 5 bases and J lost 8; bases outside the gene matches: 7. The DNA for the CDR3 is TGTGCCAGCAGCGCCAGACAGGGGCGAGAAAAACTGTTTTTT. Protein product: CASSARQGREKLFF.

The CDR3 sequence: CAWSVGSPGTEAFF. DNA for the CDR3: TGTGCCTGGAGCGTAGGAAGCCCTGGCACTGAAGCTTTCTTT. This chain uses TRBV30 with TRBJ1-1; the D is unclear. The ends were cut back, 3 bases at V and 4 bases at J, with 15 bases in the middle. This CDR3 region has 14 residues. Germline CDR1 and CDR2: GTSNPN and SVGIG (reference sequence).

J is TRBJ1-6 and V is TRBV4-3; no reliable D call. The V gene lost 0 bases and the J gene lost 7 bases, with 7 bases spanning the gap. CDR1 LGHNA and CDR2 YSLEER come from the germline V gene. The CDR3 consists of 14 residues. CDR3 coding DNA: TGCGCCAGCAGCCAAGAGGAGGCCAATTCACCCCTCCACTTT. Translated, it gives CASSQEEANSPLHF.

The chain links TRBV29-1 to TRBJ1-2, with D maybe TRBD1 (6 bases). This CDR3 spans 11 amino acids. Trimming stripped 4 bases from V and 8 bases from J, with 11 bases between. Germline loops: CDR1 SQVTM, CDR2 ANQGSEA. In DNA, the CDR3 is TGCAGCGTTGGGGGGCGAGGGGGCTACACCTTC. It is translated as CSVGGRGGYTF.

Comment on this clone: Within the sample, other DNA sequences also encode this same CDR3. V and J are TRBV29-1 and TRBJ1-5; D unclear. The CDR3 sequence is 12 residues long. The germline gives CDR1 SQVTM, CDR2 ANQGSEA. V lost 6 bases and J lost 1, with 7 bases in between. CDR3 sequence (DNA): TGCAGCGTCTCTGGGAGCAATCAGCCCCAGCATTTT. Protein product: CSVSGSNQPQHF.

V is TRBV18 and J is TRBJ2-5; possibly TRBD2 for D (6 bases). The CDR3 length is 14 residues. In germline, CDR1 is KGHSH, CDR2 LQKENI. Trimming pared 5 bases from V and 1 base from J, leaving 11 bases between. The CDR3 bases are TGTGCCAGCTCATTCCTAGCGCGCCAAGAGACCCAGTACTTC. Its protein is CASSFLARQETQYF.

The chain has TRBV29-1 and TRBJ1-5, with D perhaps TRBD1 (6 bases). This CDR3 is 13 amino acids long. Germline CDR1 is SQVTM and CDR2 is ANQGSEA. Trimming stripped 2 bases from V and 5 bases from J, with 10 bases between. CDR3 nucleotide sequence: TGCAGCGTTGAAATACAGGGAGATCAGCCCCAGCATTTT. Residues: CSVEIQGDQPQHF.

This clone was counted only a few times. This sample includes further DNA sequences coding for the same CDR3. The J gene is TRBJ2-1, the V gene TRBV5-1; D possibly uses TRBD1 or TRBD2 (5 bases each). Germline CDR1 SGHRS, CDR2 YFSETQ. The V and J ends lost 0 bases and 1 base respectively, with 11 bases between them. The CDR3 extends over 16 amino acids. CDR3 amino acids: CASSLAYGGSYNEQFF. The DNA for the CDR3 is TGCGCCAGCAGCTTGGCATATGGGGGATCCTACAATGAGCAGTTCTTC.

V usage is TRBV9 and J usage is TRBJ2-1; tentatively, D is TRBD2 (6 bases). This CDR3 has 16 residues. Trimming removed 4 bases at V and 0 bases at J, with 14 bases between. Germline values: CDR1 SGDLS, CDR2 YYNGEE. The CDR3 bases are TGTGCCAGCAGCACCTTGGACTATCGCTCCTACAATGAGCAGTTCTTC. Its translation: CASSTLDYRSYNEQFF.

The chain carries TRBV10-3 and TRBJ1-1, with D maybe TRBD1 (5 bases). CDR1 is ENHRY, CDR2 SYGVKD, per germline. Trimming removed 6 bases from V and 1 base from J, with 6 bases in between. CDR3 length: 12 residues. CDR3 in amino acids: CAIRQANTEAFF. The CDR3, as DNA: TGTGCCATCAGACAGGCGAACACTGAAGCTTTCTTT.

This rearrangement joins TRBV29-1 to TRBJ2-7, with a tentative D call TRBD2 (5 bases). Deletions cut 7 bases from V and 3 bases from J, with 16 bases between. Germline CDR1 is SQVTM and CDR2 is ANQGSEA. This CDR3 is 13 amino acids long. CDR3 sequence: CSARPRGDYEQYF. The CDR3 bases are TGCAGCGCCAGACCTCGGGGAGACTACGAGCAGTACTTC.

The chain links TRBV20-1 to TRBJ1-1; perhaps TRBD1 as D (5 bases). V lost 1 base and J 5 bases, leaving 5 bases between the germline ends. This CDR3 contains 11 residues. In germline, CDR1 is DFQATT, CDR2 SNEGSKA (reference sequence). CDR3 sequence reads: CSARGQTEAFF. CDR3 DNA: TGCAGTGCTAGAGGACAGACTGAAGCTTTCTTT.

This clone occurred once. The chain couples TRBV5-1 to TRBJ1-2, with D unclear. From germline, CDR1 is SGHRS and CDR2 YFSETQ. This CDR3 region has 13 residues. V lost 1 base and J lost 6, with 10 bases in between. CDR3 sequence reads: CASSLRSGNGYTF. The CDR3 DNA is TGCGCCAGCAGCTTGAGATCGGGTAATGGCTACACCTTC.

The chain joins TRBV4-1 to TRBJ1-1; TRBD1 matches at 9 bases. After removal of 4 bases from V and 3 bases from J, the junction contained 6 bases not matched to a gene. CDR3 length equals 15 residues. Germline CDR1 MGHRA, CDR2 YSYEKL. CDR3 DNA: TGCGCCAGCAGCCGATCGGGACAGGGCTACACTGAAGCTTTCTTT. Its protein product is CASSRSGQGYTEAFF.

This clone has more than one count but fewer than ten. This chain uses TRBV29-1 with TRBJ2-2; weak D call: TRBD1 (5 bases). The CDR3 totals 11 residues. V dropped 6 bases and J dropped 6 bases, with 8 bases sitting between them. Germline CDR1 reads SQVTM; CDR2 reads ANQGSEA. The DNA for the CDR3 is TGCAGCGTCAGGGAACCCGGGGAGCTGTTTTTT. Its protein is CSVREPGELFF.

The chain employs TRBV5-1 and TRBJ2-7, with D possibly being TRBD1 or TRBD2 (5 bases each). The CDR3 is made up of 15 amino acids. V gave up 0 bases and J gave up 2 bases, with 12 bases separating them. Germline V gene lookup returns CDR1 SGHRS and CDR2 YFSETQ. The CDR3 region has the DNA TGCGCCAGCAGCTTGGTTGGGGGAGCACCCTACGAGCAGTACTTC. Its translation is CASSLVGGAPYEQYF.

V is TRBV29-1 and J is TRBJ1-3, with 10 positions matching TRBD1. The CDR3 sequence is 13 residues long. Germline V gene sequence: CDR1 SQVTM, CDR2 ANQGSEA. Germline trimming cut 5 bases from V and 6 bases from J; bases unmatched to any gene: 4. The CDR3 protein is CSVTGTGENTIYF. CDR3 coding DNA: TGCAGCGTTACCGGGACAGGGGAAAACACCATATATTTT. Together with reference TRBV29-1 and TRBJ1-3, the CDR3 gives the full variable domain: SAVISQKPSRDICQRGTSLTIQCQVDSQVTMMFWYRQQPGQSLTLIATANQGSEATYESGFVIDKFPISRPNLTFSTLTVSNMSPEDSSIYLCSVTGTGENTIYFGEGSWLTVV.